These 26 T cell receptor beta chains share one sample of origin, sequenced in a study of blood T cell repertoires in COVID-19. The table came from immunoSEQ multiplex PCR; TCRdb's copy has only in-frame clones and leaves some out. The data show fewer than 350,000 clones, roughly 89% seen once. The source material was peripheral blood. The source of these receptors is a woman aged 55 to 70 with COVID-19, enrolled during active disease.

The chain joins TRBV10-3 to TRBJ1-2; 8 positions agree with TRBD1. The CDR3 runs to 13 residues. Germline-derived CDR1 and CDR2 are ENHRY and SYGVKD. The junction had 9 bases not matched to a gene; V was cut back by 10 bases and J by 5 bases. CDR3 DNA sequence: TGTGCCACTAGGGACAGGCAAGAGTATGGCTACACCTTC. It encodes CATRDRQEYGYTF.

Note on this clone: Since a far larger clone is one base different, this is likely a read error. The V and J genes are TRBV6-2 or TRBV6-3 and TRBJ1-1, with 7 bases lining up with TRBD1. The CDR3 is made up of 12 amino acids. Looked up from germline, CDR1 is MNHEY and CDR2 is SVGEGT. V shed 4 bases, J shed 4 bases, and the junction held 0 bases outside the gene matches. In DNA, the CDR3 is TGTGCCAGCAGTTCAGGGGGCACTGAAGCTTTCTTT. Translation: CASSSGGTEAFF.

The chain employs TRBV18 and TRBJ1-6; D ambiguous. The CDR3 loop spans 15 amino acids. The V end lost 0 bases, the J end lost 11 bases, and 14 bases lay between the germline ends. The germline V gene encodes CDR1 KGHSH and CDR2 LQKENI. In nucleotides, the CDR3 is TGTGCCAGCTCACCACCGTCAGGATACGGGGCACCCCTCCACTTT. Its protein is CASSPPSGYGAPLHF.

This clone was counted a single time. V and J are TRBV5-1 and TRBJ1-6; a weak D match, TRBD1 (6 bases). Trimming took off 1 base at V and 6 bases at J, with 11 bases between the two ends. Germline V gives CDR1 SGHRS, CDR2 YFSETQ. This CDR3 is built from 15 residues. The CDR3 nucleotides are TGCGCCAGCAGCTTGCAAGGACAGCTTAATTCACCCCTCCACTTT. Residues: CASSLQGQLNSPLHF.

V gene TRBV10-1 combines with J gene TRBJ2-1; maybe TRBD1 (5 bases). The CDR3 sequence is 15 residues long. Germline values: CDR1 WNHNN, CDR2 SYGVQD (reference sequence). Trimming removed 5 bases from V and 5 bases from J, with 16 bases in between. The CDR3 DNA reads TGCGCCAGCAGTTCAGGGTTCCCGAGCCACAATGAGCAGTTCTTC. Translation: CASSSGFPSHNEQFF.

The chain couples TRBV27 to TRBJ2-7, with D possibly matching TRBD2 (6 bases). V was trimmed by 4 bases and J by 3 bases, leaving 19 bases between them. Germline lookup yields CDR1 MNHEY and CDR2 SMNVEV (reference sequence). CDR3 length: 16 residues. The CDR3 region has the DNA TGTGCCAGCAGTTCTCATTTAGGGGCGGGAAGCTACGAGCAGTACTTC. Encoded protein: CASSSHLGAGSYEQYF.

This clone was recorded only once. This chain connects TRBV30 to TRBJ1-4, with 9 bases aligning to TRBD1. This CDR3 spans 17 amino acids. V lost 3 bases to trimming and J lost 6 bases; unmatched junction nucleotides: 14. The germline CDR1 and CDR2 sequences are GTSNPN and SVGIG (reference sequence). The chain's CDR3 is CAWSDRDRVFGYEKLFF. CDR3 DNA sequence: TGTGCCTGGAGCGATAGGGACAGGGTGTTTGGATATGAAAAACTGTTTTTT.

CDR3 loop: CASSSSGDSYEQYF. CDR3 coding DNA: TGTGCCAGCAGCTCTAGCGGGGACTCCTACGAGCAGTACTTC. The V gene is TRBV11-2, the J gene TRBJ2-7, with 9 bases lining up with TRBD2. Germline V gene data show CDR1 as SGHAT and CDR2 as FQNNGV. Trimming at V came to 4 bases and at J to 0 bases, leaving 1 base not matched to a gene. This CDR3 region has 14 residues.

The chain is built from TRBV5-1 and TRBJ1-2; 11 nucleotides match TRBD1. This CDR3 is built from 15 residues. With V trimmed by 3 bases and J by 5 bases, 6 bases remained unmatched. Per the germline V gene, CDR1 is SGHRS and CDR2 is YFSETQ. CDR3 protein: CASSYTGTGGYGYTF. The CDR3 bases are TGCGCCAGCAGCTATACCGGGACAGGGGGTTATGGCTACACCTTC.

This rearrangement joins TRBV5-8 to TRBJ2-1; 9 bases fit TRBD1. Germline-derived CDR1 and CDR2 are SGHTS and YDEGEE. V dropped 2 bases and J dropped 9; count of bases not matched to a gene: 9. This CDR3 spans 15 amino acids. CDR3 nucleotides: TGTGCCAGCAGCTTTCTACAGGGGGCTGGTGGTGAGCAGTTCTTC. Protein: CASSFLQGAGGEQFF.

This rearrangement joins TRBV28 to TRBJ2-2; TRBD1 is a possible D gene (5 bases). V was clipped by 3 bases and J by 3 bases, with 8 bases between them. Germline loops: CDR1 MDHEN, CDR2 SYDVKM. The CDR3 runs to 14 residues. The CDR3 bases are TGTGCCAGCAGTTTCCAGGGATACACCGGGGAGCTGTTTTTT. Translation: CASSFQGYTGELFF.

The genes are TRBV14 and TRBJ1-2, with D possibly TRBD1 on 6 matching bases. In germline, CDR1 is SGHDN, CDR2 FVKESK. The CDR3 runs to 15 residues. V was pared by 1 base and J by 4 bases, with 13 bases between. This chain's CDR3 is CASSQGGQWLYGYTF. CDR3 nucleotides: TGTGCCAGCAGCCAAGGGGGGCAATGGCTCTATGGCTACACCTTC.

V usage is TRBV4-2 and J usage is TRBJ2-1; D is ambiguous. The CDR3 totals 16 residues. Germline CDR1 is LGHNA and CDR2 is YNFKEQ. V shed 0 bases and J shed 9 bases, with 18 bases lying between them. The CDR3 DNA reads TGTGCCAGCAGCCAAGAGAGTTTCGGAGTTACGGGTGAGCAGTTCTTC. Encoded protein: CASSQESFGVTGEQFF.

This sequence joins TRBV24-1 and TRBJ1-5; a possible D gene is TRBD1 (5 bases). Germline CDR1 reads KGHDR; CDR2 reads SFDVKD. V dropped 4 bases and J dropped 7 bases, with 10 bases sitting between them. The CDR3 is 13 residues long. CDR3 amino acids: CATSDAGRQPQHF. The CDR3 coding sequence is TGTGCCACCAGTGACGCAGGGAGGCAGCCCCAGCATTTT.

The chain couples TRBV3-1 (or the pseudogene TRBV3-2) to TRBJ2-2, with no clear D. The CDR3 consists of 14 residues. Germline CDR1 is LGHDT and CDR2 is YNNKEL (reference sequence). Deletions cut 1 base from V and 3 bases from J, with 6 bases between. The CDR3 is CASSQGAYTGELFF. For the CDR3, the DNA is TGTGCCAGCAGCCAAGGAGCATACACCGGGGAGCTGTTTTTT.

V and J are TRBV2 and TRBJ1-5, with D hard to call. Trimming removed 7 bases at V and 4 bases at J, with 14 bases between. This CDR3 spans 14 amino acids. Germline V lookup: CDR1 SNHLY, CDR2 FYNNEI. CDR3 region: CASKDFSSNQPQHF. The CDR3 DNA sequence: TGTGCCAGCAAGGACTTTTCGTCAAATCAGCCCCAGCATTTT.

As regards this clone: The sample carries other DNA sequences with the same CDR3. This chain links TRBV3-1 (or the pseudogene TRBV3-2) with TRBJ1-2; possibly TRBD1 for D (5 bases). There are 13 residues in the CDR3. Between the trimmed V and J ends, which lost 1 base and 4 bases, there was a span of 7 bases. Germline assignment: CDR1 LGHDT and CDR2 YNNKEL (reference sequence). The CDR3 is CASSQGQSYGYTF. The DNA of the CDR3 is TGTGCCAGCAGCCAAGGACAGTCCTATGGCTACACCTTC.

The chain combines TRBV5-6 with TRBJ1-1; 8 positions match TRBD1. CDR3 size: 15 residues. The V gene end was trimmed by 0 bases and the J gene end by 4 bases; junction bases not matched to a gene: 5. The germline V gene has CDR1 SGHDT and CDR2 YYEEEE. The CDR3 DNA is TGTGCCAGCAGCTTGGCAGGACAGGGTAGCACTGAAGCTTTCTTT. Residues: CASSLAGQGSTEAFF.

The chain joins TRBV12-3 or TRBV12-4 to TRBJ1-1, with unresolved D. V was shortened by 6 bases and J by 5 bases, with 10 bases between the two germline ends. The CDR3 runs to 12 residues. The CDR3, as DNA: TGTGCCAGCAGGGTGAGAATGACTGAAGCTTTCTTT. This gives the protein CASRVRMTEAFF.

This clone was seen once. Here the CDR3 reads CASRLGGGNQPQHF. In DNA, the CDR3 is TGTGCCAGCAGGTTGGGGGGGGGAAATCAGCCCCAGCATTTT. The V and J genes are TRBV2 and TRBJ1-5; the D gene is possibly TRBD1 (5 bases). This CDR3 contains 14 residues. Trimming stripped 6 bases from V and 4 bases from J, with 13 bases between. In germline, CDR1 is SNHLY, CDR2 FYNNEI.

The chain has TRBV5-1 and TRBJ2-4; 11 positions match TRBD2. The V segment lost 3 bases and the J segment 2 bases; nucleotides outside the gene matches: 4. CDR1 is SGHRS, CDR2 YFSETQ, per germline. CDR3 length equals 16 residues. The CDR3 spells CASSYSGGATKNIQYF. The CDR3 nucleotides read TGCGCCAGCAGCTATAGCGGGGGGGCGACCAAAAACATTCAGTACTTC.

The chain has TRBV28 and TRBJ1-2; 11 nucleotides agree with TRBD1. Germline V CDR1 and CDR2: MDHEN, SYDVKM. V lost 5 bases and J lost 4; bases outside the gene matches: 9. This CDR3 contains 16 residues. The CDR3 region is CASSPSRTGGPYGYTF. Here the CDR3 DNA reads TGTGCCAGCAGTCCTTCAAGGACAGGGGGCCCCTATGGCTACACCTTC.

The chain has TRBV6-5 and TRBJ2-3; 10 bases are shared with TRBD2. This CDR3 has 15 amino acids. With V trimmed by 6 bases and J by 4 bases, 7 bases remained unmatched. Germline-derived CDR1 and CDR2 are MNHEY and SVGAGI. CDR3 coding DNA: TGTGCCAGCAGGAGCGGGGGGGCCGGGGCAGATACGCAGTATTTT. This translates into CASRSGGAGADTQYF.

This clone was counted a single time. A junction boundary mismatches the germline segment, possibly from a read error. CDR3 nucleotide sequence: TGTGCCAGCACGGGACAGATATACCAAGATACCCAGTACTTC. As protein: CASTGQIYQDTQYF. The chain recombines TRBV28 with TRBJ2-5; 7 bases are shared with TRBD1. Germline V gives CDR1 MDHEN, CDR2 SYDVKM. This CDR3 comprises 14 residues.

V usage is TRBV5-6 and J usage is TRBJ1-1, with a weak D call TRBD1 (5 bases). The CDR3 spans 14 residues. CDR1 is SGHDT, CDR2 YYEEEE, per germline. The V end was cut by 4 bases, the J end by 2 bases, with 12 bases between. The CDR3 here is CASSALGGNTEAFF. DNA for the CDR3: TGTGCCAGCAGCGCCTTGGGGGGTAACACTGAAGCTTTCTTT. Full variable domain (remainder filled in from reference TRBV5-6 and TRBJ1-1): DAGVTQSPTHLIKTRGQQVTLRCSPKSGHDTVSWYQQALGQGPQFIFQYYEEEERQRGNFPDRFSGHQFPNYSSELNVNALLLGDSALYLCASSALGGNTEAFFGQGTRLTVV.

V usage is TRBV27 and J usage is TRBJ2-3, with TRBD2 matching 9 bases. V gave up 6 bases and J gave up 4 bases; unmatched junction bases: 8. Germline V gene data show CDR1 as MNHEY and CDR2 as SMNVEV (reference sequence). CDR3 length: 15 amino acids. CDR3 sequence: CASSPAGGSPDTQYF. CDR3 nucleotide sequence: TGTGCCAGCAGCCCAGCGGGGGGCTCTCCAGATACGCAGTATTTT.